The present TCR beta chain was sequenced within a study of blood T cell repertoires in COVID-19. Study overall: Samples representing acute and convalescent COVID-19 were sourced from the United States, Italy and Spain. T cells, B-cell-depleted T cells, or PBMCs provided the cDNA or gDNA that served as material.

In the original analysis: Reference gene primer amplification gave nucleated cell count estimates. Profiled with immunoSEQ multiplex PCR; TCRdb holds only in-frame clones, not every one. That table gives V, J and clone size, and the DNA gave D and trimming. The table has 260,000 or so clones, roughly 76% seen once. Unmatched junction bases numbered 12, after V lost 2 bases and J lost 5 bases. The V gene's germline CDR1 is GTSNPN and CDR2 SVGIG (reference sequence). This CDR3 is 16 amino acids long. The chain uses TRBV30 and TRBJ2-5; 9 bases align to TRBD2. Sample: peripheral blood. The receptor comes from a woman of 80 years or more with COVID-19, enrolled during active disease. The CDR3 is CAWSRQGTSGGETQYF. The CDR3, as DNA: TGTGCCTGGAGTAGACAGGGAACGAGCGGGGGGGAGACCCAGTACTTC.